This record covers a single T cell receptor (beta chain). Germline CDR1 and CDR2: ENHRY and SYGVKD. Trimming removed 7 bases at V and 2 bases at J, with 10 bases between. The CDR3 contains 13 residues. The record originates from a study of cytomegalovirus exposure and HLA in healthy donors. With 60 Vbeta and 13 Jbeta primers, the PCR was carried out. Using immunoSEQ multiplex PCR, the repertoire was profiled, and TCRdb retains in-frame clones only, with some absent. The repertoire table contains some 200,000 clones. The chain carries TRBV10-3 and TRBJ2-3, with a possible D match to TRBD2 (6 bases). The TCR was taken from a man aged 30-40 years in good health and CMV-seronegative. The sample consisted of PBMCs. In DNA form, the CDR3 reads TGTGCCATCACCGGGGGAGACACAGATACGCAGTATTTT. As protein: CAITGGDTDTQYF.